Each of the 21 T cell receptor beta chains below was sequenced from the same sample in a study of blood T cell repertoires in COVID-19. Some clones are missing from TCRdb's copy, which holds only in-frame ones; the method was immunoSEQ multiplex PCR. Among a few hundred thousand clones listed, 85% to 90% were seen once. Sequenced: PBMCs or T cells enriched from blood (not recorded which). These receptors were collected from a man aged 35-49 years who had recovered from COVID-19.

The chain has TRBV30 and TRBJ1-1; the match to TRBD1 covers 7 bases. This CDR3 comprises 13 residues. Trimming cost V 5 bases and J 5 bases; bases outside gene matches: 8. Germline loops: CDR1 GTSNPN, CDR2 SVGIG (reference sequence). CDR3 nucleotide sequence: TGTGCCTGGGACAGGGTCGGTGTGACTGAAGCTTTCTTT. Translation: CAWDRVGVTEAFF.

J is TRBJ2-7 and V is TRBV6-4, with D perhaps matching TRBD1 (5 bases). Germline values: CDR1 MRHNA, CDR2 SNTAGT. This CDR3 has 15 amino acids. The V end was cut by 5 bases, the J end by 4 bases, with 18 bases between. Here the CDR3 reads CASSPERGLWYEQYF. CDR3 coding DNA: TGTGCCAGCAGTCCTGAAAGGGGTCTGTGGTACGAGCAGTACTTC.

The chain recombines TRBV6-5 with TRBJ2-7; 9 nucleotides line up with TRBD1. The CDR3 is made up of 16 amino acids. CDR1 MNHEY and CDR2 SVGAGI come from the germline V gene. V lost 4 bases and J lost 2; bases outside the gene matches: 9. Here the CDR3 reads CASSFPRGQGTYEQYF. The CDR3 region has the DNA TGTGCCAGCAGTTTCCCCCGGGGACAGGGTACCTACGAGCAGTACTTC.

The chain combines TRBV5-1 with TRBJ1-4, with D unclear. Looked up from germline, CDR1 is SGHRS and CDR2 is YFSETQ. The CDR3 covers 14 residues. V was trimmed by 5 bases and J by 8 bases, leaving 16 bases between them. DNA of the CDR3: TGCGCCAGCAGTTATGGTCTCGGGAGGGAAAAACTGTTTTTT. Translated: CASSYGLGREKLFF.

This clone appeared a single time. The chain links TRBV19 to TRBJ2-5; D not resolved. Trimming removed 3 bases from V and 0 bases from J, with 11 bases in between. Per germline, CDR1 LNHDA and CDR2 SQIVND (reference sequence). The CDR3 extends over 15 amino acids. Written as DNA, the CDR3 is TGTGCCAGTAGTATCGGCAGAGCGTACCAAGAGACCCAGTACTTC. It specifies CASSIGRAYQETQYF.

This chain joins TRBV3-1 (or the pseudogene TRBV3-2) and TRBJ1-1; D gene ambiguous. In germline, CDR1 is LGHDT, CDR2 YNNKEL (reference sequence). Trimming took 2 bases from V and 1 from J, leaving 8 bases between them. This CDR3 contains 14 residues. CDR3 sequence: CASSQYGKNTEAFF. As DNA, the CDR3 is TGTGCCAGCAGCCAATACGGGAAGAACACTGAAGCTTTCTTT.

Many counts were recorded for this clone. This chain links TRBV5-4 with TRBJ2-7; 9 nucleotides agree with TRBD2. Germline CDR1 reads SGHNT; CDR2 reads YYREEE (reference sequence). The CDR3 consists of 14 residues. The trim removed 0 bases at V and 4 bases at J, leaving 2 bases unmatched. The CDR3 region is CASSLASGNYEQYF. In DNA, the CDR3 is TGTGCCAGCAGCTTGGCTAGCGGGAATTACGAGCAGTACTTC.

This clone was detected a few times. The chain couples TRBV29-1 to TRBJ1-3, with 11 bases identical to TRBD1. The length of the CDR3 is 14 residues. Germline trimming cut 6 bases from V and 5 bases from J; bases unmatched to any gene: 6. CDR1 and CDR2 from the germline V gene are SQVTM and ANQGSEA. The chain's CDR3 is CSVSDRGLRNTIYF. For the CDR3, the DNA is TGCAGCGTCTCGGACAGGGGGCTGAGAAACACCATATATTTT.

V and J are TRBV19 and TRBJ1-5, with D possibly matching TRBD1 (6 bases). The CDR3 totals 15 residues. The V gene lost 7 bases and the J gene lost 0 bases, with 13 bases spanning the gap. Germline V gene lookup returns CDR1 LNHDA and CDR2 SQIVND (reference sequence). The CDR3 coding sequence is TGTGCCAGTACCCATCAGGGGAATAGCAATCAGCCCCAGCATTTT. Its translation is CASTHQGNSNQPQHF.

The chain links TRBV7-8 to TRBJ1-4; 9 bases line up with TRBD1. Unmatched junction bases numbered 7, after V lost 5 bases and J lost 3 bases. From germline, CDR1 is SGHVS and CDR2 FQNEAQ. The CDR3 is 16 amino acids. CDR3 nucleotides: TGTGCCAGCAGCGTCGGACAGGGGAGAGCTAATGAAAAACTGTTTTTT. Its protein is CASSVGQGRANEKLFF. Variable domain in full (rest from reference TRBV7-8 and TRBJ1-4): GAGVSQSPRYKVAKRGQDVALRCDPISGHVSLFWYQQALGQGPEFLTYFQNEAQLDKSGLPSDRFFAERPEGSVSTLKIQRTQQEDSAVYLCASSVGQGRANEKLFFGSGTQLSVL.

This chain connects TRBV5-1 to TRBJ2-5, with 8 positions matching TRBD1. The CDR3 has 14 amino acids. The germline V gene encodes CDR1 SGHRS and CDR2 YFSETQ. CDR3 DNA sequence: TGCGCTTCCAGGGGCAGGGGGCCAGTAAAGACCCAGTACTTC. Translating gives CASRGRGPVKTQYF.

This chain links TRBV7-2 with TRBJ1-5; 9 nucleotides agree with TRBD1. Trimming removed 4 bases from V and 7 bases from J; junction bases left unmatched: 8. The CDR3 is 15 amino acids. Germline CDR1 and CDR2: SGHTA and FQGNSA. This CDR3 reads CASSSGQGMWQPQHF. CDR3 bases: TGTGCCAGCAGCTCCGGACAGGGGATGTGGCAGCCCCAGCATTTT. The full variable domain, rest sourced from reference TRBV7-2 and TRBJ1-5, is GAGVSQSPSNKVTEKGKDVELRCDPISGHTALYWYRQSLGQGLEFLIYFQGNSAPDKSGLPSDRFSAERTGGSVSTLTIQRTQQEDSAVYLCASSSGQGMWQPQHFGDGTRLSIL.

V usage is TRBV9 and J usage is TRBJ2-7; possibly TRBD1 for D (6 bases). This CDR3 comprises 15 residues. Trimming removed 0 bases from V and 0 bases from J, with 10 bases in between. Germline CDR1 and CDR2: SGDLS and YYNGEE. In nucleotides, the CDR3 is TGTGCCAGCAGCGTAGGACAGGACCCCTCCTACGAGCAGTACTTC. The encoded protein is CASSVGQDPSYEQYF.

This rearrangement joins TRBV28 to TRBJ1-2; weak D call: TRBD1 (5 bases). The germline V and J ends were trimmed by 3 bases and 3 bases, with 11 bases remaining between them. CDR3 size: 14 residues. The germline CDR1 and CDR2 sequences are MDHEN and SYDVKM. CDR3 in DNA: TGTGCCAGCAGTTTGTCCGGCAGGGACTATGGCTACACCTTC. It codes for CASSLSGRDYGYTF.

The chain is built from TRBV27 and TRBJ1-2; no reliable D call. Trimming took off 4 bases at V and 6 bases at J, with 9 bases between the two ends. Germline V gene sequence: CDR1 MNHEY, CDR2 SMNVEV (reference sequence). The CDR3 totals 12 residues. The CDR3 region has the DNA TGTGCCAGCAGTTCACCGACAAATGGCTACACCTTC. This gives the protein CASSSPTNGYTF.

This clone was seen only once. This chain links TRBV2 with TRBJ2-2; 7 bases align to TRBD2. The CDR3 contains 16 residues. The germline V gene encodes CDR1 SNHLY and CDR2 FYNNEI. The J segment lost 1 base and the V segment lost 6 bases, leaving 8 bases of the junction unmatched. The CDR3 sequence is CASSVLAIENTGELFF. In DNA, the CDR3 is TGTGCCAGCAGCGTACTAGCGATTGAGAACACCGGGGAGCTGTTTTTT.

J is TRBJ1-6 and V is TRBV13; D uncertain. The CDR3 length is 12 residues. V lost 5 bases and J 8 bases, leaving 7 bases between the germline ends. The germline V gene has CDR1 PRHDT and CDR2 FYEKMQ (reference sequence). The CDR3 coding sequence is TGTGCCAGCAGCCTACTGGATTCACCCCTCCACTTT. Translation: CASSLLDSPLHF.

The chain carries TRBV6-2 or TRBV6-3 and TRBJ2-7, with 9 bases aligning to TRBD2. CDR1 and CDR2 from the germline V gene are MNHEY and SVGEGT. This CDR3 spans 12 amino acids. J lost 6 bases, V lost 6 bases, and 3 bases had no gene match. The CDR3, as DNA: TGTGCCAGCAGCCGTAGCGGGGGCGAGCAGTACTTC. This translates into CASSRSGGEQYF.

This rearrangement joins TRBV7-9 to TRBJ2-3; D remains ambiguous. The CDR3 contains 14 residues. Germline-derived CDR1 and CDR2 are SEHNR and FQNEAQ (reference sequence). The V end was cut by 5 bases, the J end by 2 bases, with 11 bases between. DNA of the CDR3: TGTGCCAGCAGCCAACAGATTTCCACAGATACGCAGTATTTT. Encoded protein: CASSQQISTDTQYF. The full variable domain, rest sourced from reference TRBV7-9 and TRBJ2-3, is DTGVSQNPRHKITKRGQNVTFRCDPISEHNRLYWYRQTLGQGPEFLTYFQNEAQLEKSRLLSDRFSAERPKGSFSTLEIQRTEQGDSAMYLCASSQQISTDTQYFGPGTRLTVL.

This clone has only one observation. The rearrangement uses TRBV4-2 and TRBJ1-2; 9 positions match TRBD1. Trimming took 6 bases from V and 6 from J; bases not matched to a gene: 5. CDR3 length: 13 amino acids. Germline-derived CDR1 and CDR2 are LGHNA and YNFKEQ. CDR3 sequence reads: CASSPDRGDGYTF. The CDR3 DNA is TGTGCCAGCAGTCCAGACAGGGGGGATGGCTACACCTTC.

The CDR3, as DNA: TGCGCCAGCAGCTTAGGAGCGGGTGAGGGGTACGAGCAGTACTTC. This codes for CASSLGAGEGYEQYF. The chain carries TRBV5-1 and TRBJ2-7; a possible D gene is TRBD2 (6 bases). Germline CDR1 is SGHRS and CDR2 is YFSETQ. CDR3 size: 15 residues. Trimming removed 2 bases at V and 4 bases at J, with 16 bases between.